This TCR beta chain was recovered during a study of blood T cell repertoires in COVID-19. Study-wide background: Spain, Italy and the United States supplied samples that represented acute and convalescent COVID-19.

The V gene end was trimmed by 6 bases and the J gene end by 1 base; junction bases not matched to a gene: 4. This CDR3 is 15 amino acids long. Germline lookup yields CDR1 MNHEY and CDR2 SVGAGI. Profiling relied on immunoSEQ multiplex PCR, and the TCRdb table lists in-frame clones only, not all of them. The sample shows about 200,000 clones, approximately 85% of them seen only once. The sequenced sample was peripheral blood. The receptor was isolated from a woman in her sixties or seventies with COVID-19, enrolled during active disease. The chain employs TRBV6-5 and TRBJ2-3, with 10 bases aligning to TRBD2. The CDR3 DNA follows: TGTGCCAGCAGACCTACTAGCGGGGGCACAGATACGCAGTATTTT. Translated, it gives CASRPTSGGTDTQYF.